This TCR beta chain is from a study of blood T cell repertoires in COVID-19. Study in general: Spain, Italy and the United States supplied samples that represented acute and convalescent COVID-19.

Sequenced by immunoSEQ multiplex PCR; TCRdb stores in-frame clones only, minus some. The table records some 270,000 clones, around 82% of them present only once. Each participant's cohort was designated according to participant-reported clinical history. Recovered status applied to Cohort 3 donors who had two consecutive negative PCRs. It also applied to those with clearance or with symptom resolution. V lost 5 bases and J lost 6, with 13 bases in between. This CDR3 contains 13 residues. The germline V gene encodes CDR1 SGHTA and CDR2 FQGNSA. The receptor comes from a man aged 45 to 65 who had recovered from COVID-19. Sequenced input: PBMCs or T cells enriched from blood (not recorded which). The rearrangement uses TRBV7-2 and TRBJ1-2; no reliable D call. The CDR3 sequence is CASSVGGKNGYTF. The CDR3 coding sequence is TGTGCCAGCAGCGTTGGTGGCAAGAATGGCTACACCTTC.